This TCR beta chain was recovered during a study of Graves' ophthalmopathy and Graves' hyperthyroidism. Overall study findings and caveats: In predicting ophthalmopathy progression, the model reached approximately 70% sensitivity and 72% to 85% specificity. Most clonotypes expanded in thyroid above 0.001 frequency were present in blood too. Discriminating ophthalmopathy from stable hyperthyroidism, a 13-signature model attained a sensitivity of 87.88% and a specificity of around 83%.

Clinical symptoms, serum thyroxine, TRAb, thyroid ultrasound and orbital computed tomography determined diagnosis. The table lists this clonotype with many counts. Its specificity is not known. Amplified material comprised TCR beta CDR3 regions derived from RNA transcripts. RT-PCR was first run with HTBI primers, then multiplex PCR in a second round. TCRdb re-called the multiplex PCR reads through MiXCR, storing one row per CDR3 protein. The table lists 400,000 to 450,000 distinct CDR3 sequences, 20% to 25% of them singletons. In germline, CDR1 is ENHRY, CDR2 SYGVKD. Trimming cost V 7 bases and J 4 bases, with 11 bases left between them. This CDR3 is 13 amino acids long.

The chain carries TRBV10-3 and TRBJ1-5; D is ambiguous. The TCR was taken from a woman aged 18 to 35 with stable Graves' hyperthyroidism. What was sequenced was peripheral blood. CDR3 bases: TGTGCCATCACGGAAGGGCTAAATCAGCCCCAGCATTTT. Its protein is CAITEGLNQPQHF.